The TCR beta chain described here comes from a study of control samples from healthy donors and cancer patients. Germline loops: CDR1 LGHNA, CDR2 YSLEER. V dropped 3 bases and J dropped 2 bases, with 13 bases sitting between them. The CDR3 extends over 16 amino acids. Profiling relied on immunoSEQ multiplex PCR, and the TCRdb table lists in-frame clones only, not all of them. The sample holds more than 140,000 clones, approximately 94% seen once. The receptor's source is a man aged 40-49 years in good health. Sample: blood. The V gene is TRBV4-3, the J gene TRBJ2-2, with D perhaps matching TRBD1 (5 bases). In DNA, the CDR3 is TGCGCCAGCAGCCACGACAGTCCATCCAACACCGGGGAGCTGTTTTTT. Its translation is CASSHDSPSNTGELFF.